The T cell receptor beta chain under discussion was sequenced for a study of stem cell transplantation in POMP-related autoinflammatory disease. Study-wide context: The study hypothesized thymoproteasome defects skew the TRB repertoire via impaired CD8+ selection. Pre-transplant patients had naive-skewed CD4+ T cells and few CD8+ T cells. Overall study findings and caveats: Across all analyzed T-cell subsets, patients with PRAID tended toward reduced diversity and increased clonality. Patients with PRAID showed a restricted number of unique TRB V-J gene pairings.

Profiled with immunoSEQ multiplex PCR; TCRdb holds only in-frame clones, not every one. The sample includes 9,100 or so clones, about 85% of them seen just once. Details on this clone: What it binds is not known.

This material consisted of CD4+ T cells from PBMCs, taken after stem cell transplantation. This clonotype was obtained from a human patient with POMP-related autoinflammation and immune dysregulation (PRAID). The graft donor may have contributed some T cells.

The CDR3 DNA reads TGCGCCAGCAGCGCCGGACAGGGCAACGGTGAGCAGTTCTTC. This translates into CASSAGQGNGEQFF. The chain joins TRBV5-1 to TRBJ2-1; the match to TRBD1 covers 8 bases. From germline, CDR1 is SGHRS and CDR2 YFSETQ. This CDR3 comprises 14 residues. V trimming: 4 bases; J trimming: 9 bases; junction bases outside the gene matches: 9.